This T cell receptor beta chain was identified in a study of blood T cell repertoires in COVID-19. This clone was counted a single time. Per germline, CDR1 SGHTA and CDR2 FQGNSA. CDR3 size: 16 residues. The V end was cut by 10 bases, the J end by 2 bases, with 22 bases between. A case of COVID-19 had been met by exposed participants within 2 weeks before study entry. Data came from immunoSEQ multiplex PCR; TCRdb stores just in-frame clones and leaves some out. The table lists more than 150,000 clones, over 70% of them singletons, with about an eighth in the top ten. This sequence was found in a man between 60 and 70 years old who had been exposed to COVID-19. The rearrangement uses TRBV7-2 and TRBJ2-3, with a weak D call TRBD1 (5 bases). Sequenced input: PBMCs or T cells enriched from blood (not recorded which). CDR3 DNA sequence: TGTGCCACCTTGAGCCGGACACCCTATAACACAGATACGCAGTATTTT. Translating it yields CATLSRTPYNTDTQYF. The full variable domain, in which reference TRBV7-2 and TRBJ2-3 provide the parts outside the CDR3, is GAGVSQSPSNKVTEKGKDVELRCDPISGHTALYWYRQSLGQGLEFLIYFQGNSAPDKSGLPSDRFSAERTGGSVSTLTIQRTQQEDSAVYLCATLSRTPYNTDTQYFGPGTRLTVL.